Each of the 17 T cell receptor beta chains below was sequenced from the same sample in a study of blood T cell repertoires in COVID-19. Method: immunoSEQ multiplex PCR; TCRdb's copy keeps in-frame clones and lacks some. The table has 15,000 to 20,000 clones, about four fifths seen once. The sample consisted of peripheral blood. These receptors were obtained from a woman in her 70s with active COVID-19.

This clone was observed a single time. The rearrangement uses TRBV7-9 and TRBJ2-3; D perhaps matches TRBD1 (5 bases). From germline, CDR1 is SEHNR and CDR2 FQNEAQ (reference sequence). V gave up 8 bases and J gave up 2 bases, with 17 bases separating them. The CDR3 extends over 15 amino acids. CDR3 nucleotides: TGTGCCAGCGACGGCGTGACAGAGATCACAGATACGCAGTATTTT. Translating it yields CASDGVTEITDTQYF.

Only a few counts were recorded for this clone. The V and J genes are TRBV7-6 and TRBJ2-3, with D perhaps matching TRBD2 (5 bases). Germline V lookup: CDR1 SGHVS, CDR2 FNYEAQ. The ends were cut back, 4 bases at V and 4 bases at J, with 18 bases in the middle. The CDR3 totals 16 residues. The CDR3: CASSSREGEDSDTQYF. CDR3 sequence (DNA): TGTGCCAGCAGCTCAAGGGAAGGAGAGGACTCAGATACGCAGTATTTT.

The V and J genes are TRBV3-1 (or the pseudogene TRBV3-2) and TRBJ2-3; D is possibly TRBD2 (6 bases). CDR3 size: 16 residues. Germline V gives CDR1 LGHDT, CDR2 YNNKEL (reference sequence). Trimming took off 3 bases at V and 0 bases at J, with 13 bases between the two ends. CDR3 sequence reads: CASSHTSRGSTDTQYF. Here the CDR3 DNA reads TGTGCCAGCAGCCACACTAGCCGGGGTAGCACAGATACGCAGTATTTT.

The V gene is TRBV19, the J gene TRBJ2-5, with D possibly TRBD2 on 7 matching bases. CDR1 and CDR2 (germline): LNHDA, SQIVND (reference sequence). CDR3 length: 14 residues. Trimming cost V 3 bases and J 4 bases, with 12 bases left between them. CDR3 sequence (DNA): TGTGCCAGTAGTATGGGGGGGCACCTAGAGACCCAGTACTTC. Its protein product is CASSMGGHLETQYF.

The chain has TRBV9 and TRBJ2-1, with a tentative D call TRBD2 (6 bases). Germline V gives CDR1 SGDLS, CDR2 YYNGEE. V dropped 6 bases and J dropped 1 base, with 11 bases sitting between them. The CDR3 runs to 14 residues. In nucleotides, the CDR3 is TGTGCCAGCACACGGGAGCTTTCCTACAATGAGCAGTTCTTC. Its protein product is CASTRELSYNEQFF. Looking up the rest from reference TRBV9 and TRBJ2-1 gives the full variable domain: DSGVTQTPKHLITATGQRVTLRCSPRSGDLSVYWYQQSLDQGLQFLIQYYNGEERAKGNILERFSAQQFPDLHSELNLSSLELGDSALYFCASTRELSYNEQFFGPGTRLTVL.

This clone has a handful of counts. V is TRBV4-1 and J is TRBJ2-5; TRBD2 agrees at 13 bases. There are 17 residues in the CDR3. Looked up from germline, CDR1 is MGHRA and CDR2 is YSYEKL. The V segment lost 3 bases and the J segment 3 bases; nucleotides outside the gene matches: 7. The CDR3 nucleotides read TGCGCCAGCAGCCACCCAGGACTAGCGGGAGAGGAAGAGACCCAGTACTTC. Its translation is CASSHPGLAGEEETQYF.

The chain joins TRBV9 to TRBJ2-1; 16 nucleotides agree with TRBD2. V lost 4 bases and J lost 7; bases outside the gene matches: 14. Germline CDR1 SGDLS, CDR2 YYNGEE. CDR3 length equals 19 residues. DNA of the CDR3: TGTGCCAGCAGCCCCCGGCCCCCCGGGACTAGCGGGAGGGCGAATGAGCAGTTCTTC. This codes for CASSPRPPGTSGRANEQFF.

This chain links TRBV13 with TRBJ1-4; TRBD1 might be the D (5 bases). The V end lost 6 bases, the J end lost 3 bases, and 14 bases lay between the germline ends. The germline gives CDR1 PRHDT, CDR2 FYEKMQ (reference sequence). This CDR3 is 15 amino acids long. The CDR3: CASSLGGLPNEKLFF. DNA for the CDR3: TGTGCCAGCAGTTTGGGGGGACTCCCTAATGAAAAACTGTTTTTT.

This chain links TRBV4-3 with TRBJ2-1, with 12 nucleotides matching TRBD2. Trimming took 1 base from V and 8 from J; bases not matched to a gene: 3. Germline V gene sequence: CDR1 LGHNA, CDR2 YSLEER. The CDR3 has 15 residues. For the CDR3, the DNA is TGCGCCAGCAGCCAAGTGTCTAGCGGGAGGGATGAGCAGTTCTTC. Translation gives CASSQVSSGRDEQFF.

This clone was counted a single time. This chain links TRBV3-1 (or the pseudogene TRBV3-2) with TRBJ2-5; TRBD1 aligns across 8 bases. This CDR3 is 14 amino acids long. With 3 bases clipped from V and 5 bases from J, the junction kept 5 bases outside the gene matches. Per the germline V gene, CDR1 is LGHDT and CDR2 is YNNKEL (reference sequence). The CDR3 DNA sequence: TGTGCCAGCAGCCAGGACAGGGTACGGGAGACCCAGTACTTC. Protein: CASSQDRVRETQYF.

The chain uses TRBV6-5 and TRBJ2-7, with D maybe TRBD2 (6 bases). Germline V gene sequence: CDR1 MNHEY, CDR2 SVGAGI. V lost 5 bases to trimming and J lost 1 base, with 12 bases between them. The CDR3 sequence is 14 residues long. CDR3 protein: CASSRRLDSYEQYF. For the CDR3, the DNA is TGTGCCAGCAGTCGAAGACTAGATTCCTACGAGCAGTACTTC.

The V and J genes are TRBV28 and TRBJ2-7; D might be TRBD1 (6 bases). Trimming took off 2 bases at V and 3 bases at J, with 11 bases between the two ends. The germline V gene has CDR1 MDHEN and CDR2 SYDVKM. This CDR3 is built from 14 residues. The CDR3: CASSLRTEIYEQYF. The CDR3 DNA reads TGTGCCAGCAGTTTACGGACAGAAATCTACGAGCAGTACTTC.

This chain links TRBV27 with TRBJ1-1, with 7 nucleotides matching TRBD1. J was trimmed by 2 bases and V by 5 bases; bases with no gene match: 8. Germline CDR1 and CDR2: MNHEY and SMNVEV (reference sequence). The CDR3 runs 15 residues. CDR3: CASSKGDRFNTEAFF. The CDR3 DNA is TGTGCCAGCAGTAAAGGGGACAGATTCAACACTGAAGCTTTCTTT.

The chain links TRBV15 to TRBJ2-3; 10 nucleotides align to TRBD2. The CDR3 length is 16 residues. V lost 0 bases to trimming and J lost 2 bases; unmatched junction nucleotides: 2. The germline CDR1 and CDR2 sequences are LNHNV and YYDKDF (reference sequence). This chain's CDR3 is CATSRDLAGDTDTQYF. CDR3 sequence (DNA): TGTGCCACCAGCAGAGATCTAGCGGGGGACACAGATACGCAGTATTTT.

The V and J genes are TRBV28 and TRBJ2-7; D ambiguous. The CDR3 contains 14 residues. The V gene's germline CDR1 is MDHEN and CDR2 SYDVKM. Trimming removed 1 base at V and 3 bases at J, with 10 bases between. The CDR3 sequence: CASSLSQKNYEQYF. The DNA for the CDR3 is TGTGCCAGCAGTTTATCGCAGAAAAACTACGAGCAGTACTTC.

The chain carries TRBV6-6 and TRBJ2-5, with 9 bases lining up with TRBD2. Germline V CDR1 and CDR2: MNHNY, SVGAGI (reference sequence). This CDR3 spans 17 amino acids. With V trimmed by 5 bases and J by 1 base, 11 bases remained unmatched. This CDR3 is CASSLSVASGVQETQYF. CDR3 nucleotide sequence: TGTGCCAGCAGTCTCTCAGTGGCTAGCGGGGTCCAAGAGACCCAGTACTTC.

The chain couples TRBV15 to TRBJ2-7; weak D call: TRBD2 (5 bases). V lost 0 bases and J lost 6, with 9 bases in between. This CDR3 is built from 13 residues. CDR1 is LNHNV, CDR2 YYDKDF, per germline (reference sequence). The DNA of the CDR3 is TGTGCCACCAGCAGAGATCGGGGTTCCGAGCAGTACTTC. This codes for CATSRDRGSEQYF.